This T cell receptor (beta chain) came from a study of Ad26.COV2.S vaccination and SARS-CoV-2 variants. Findings and caveats of the study: It was found that vaccine and placebo recipients had similar non-spike TCR breadth. TCR breadth and depth analyses may have underestimated total T cell responses. Ad26.COV2.S recipients had broader spike-specific TCRs (P = 0.0014).

For this clone: Its cognate antigen is unknown.

The table came from immunoSEQ multiplex PCR; TCRdb's copy has only in-frame clones and leaves some out. The profile covers under 150,000 clones, with 70% to 90% appearing a single time and 5% taken by the ten largest. V was trimmed by 0 bases and J by 4 bases, leaving 13 bases between them. Germline CDR1 and CDR2: SEHNR and FQNEAQ (reference sequence). This CDR3 has 15 residues. The chain uses TRBV7-9 and TRBJ2-7; possible D gene TRBD1, 6 bases. Sequenced here: peripheral blood, sampled after recovery from COVID-19. The TCR sequence derives from a human donor who had recovered from COVID-19. For the CDR3, the DNA is TGTGCCAGCAGCTTAGCGGGGACAATTCGTTACGAGCAGTACTTC. This translates into CASSLAGTIRYEQYF.